These T cell receptor beta chains were read from a single sample in a study of cytomegalovirus exposure and HLA in healthy donors. Measured with immunoSEQ multiplex PCR; TCRdb has only the in-frame clones, and not every one. The sample lists about 190,000 clones; over 70% were seen once. The specimen sequenced was PBMCs. Every receptor here comes from a man aged 50 or older in good health and CMV-seronegative. The CDR3 runs from the conserved cysteine through the conserved F or W.

j_call v_call cdr3_aa
TRBJ2-2 TRBV7-9 CASSRFSGEAGELFF
TRBJ2-1 TRBV4-1 CASSQVLDRVPEQFF
TRBJ1-2 TRBV2 CASISSAMNYGYTF
TRBJ2-7 TRBV5-1 CASSLIDRSYEQYF
TRBJ2-2 TRBV18 CASSPGDTNTGELFF
TRBJ2-1 TRBV11-3 CASSSDGGYNEQFF
TRBJ1-2 TRBV4-3 CASSQADRDPKWYGYTF
TRBJ2-7 TRBV27 CASSHRAGDEQYF
TRBJ2-5 TRBV29-1 CSVLTGVGETQYF
TRBJ2-5 TRBV5-4 CASSRSGGQETQYF
TRBJ2-2 TRBV9 CASSYDSGELFF
TRBJ2-5 TRBV6-1 CASSEERGETQYF
TRBJ2-5 TRBV5-1 CASSLGGTGGEETQYF
TRBJ2-4 TRBV19 CASSNPGEANIQYF
TRBJ1-5 TRBV28 CTSSPEGAISQPQHF
TRBJ2-3 TRBV27 CASRLAGTDTQYF
TRBJ2-1 TRBV27 CASSFPKSSGGQNEQFF
TRBJ2-2 TRBV7-9 CASSVGTEAGELFF
TRBJ1-2 TRBV5-1 CASSLGAGERGYTF
TRBJ2-1 TRBV6-5 CASSSMYEQFF
TRBJ1-4 TRBV4-1 CASSQARTVANEKLFF
TRBJ1-1 TRBV6-5 CASSYSGRRAGTEAFF
TRBJ1-2 TRBV19 CASSSTSKVSGRGGYTF
TRBJ2-5 TRBV28 CASRTQRDTGQETQYF
TRBJ2-5 TRBV2 CASSVTGEYQETQYF
TRBJ1-2 TRBV6-5 CASRLRTDYYGYTF
TRBJ1-6 TRBV5-1 CASSSTGTGNSPLHF
TRBJ1-6 TRBV7-9 CASSFIQDNSPLHF
TRBJ2-1 TRBV11-2 CASSLTSGFTYNEQFF
TRBJ1-2 TRBV9 CASSPLAEDRGRGYTF
TRBJ1-2 TRBV2 CASRGRGDGYTF
TRBJ2-2 TRBV11-2 CASSLYPPNTGELFF
TRBJ1-2 TRBV4-1 CASSQEVNKRGGYTF
TRBJ2-1 TRBV11-3 CASSQSGGATDEQFF
TRBJ2-5 TRBV2 CASSAGLAGGETQYF
TRBJ1-5 TRBV6-1 CASSDRGGQPQHF
TRBJ2-4 TRBV7-6 CASTYPGGPGIQYF
TRBJ1-3 TRBV7-8 CASSLPGGIGNTIYF
TRBJ2-7 TRBV7-2 CASSSRGIGGSYEQYF
TRBJ2-2 TRBV5-1 CASSRQNGELFF
TRBJ1-1 TRBV4-3 CASSQDWRGGEAFF
TRBJ2-5 TRBV11-2 CASSPGQNQETQYF
TRBJ2-5 TRBV9 CASSTSGGGQETQYF
TRBJ1-4 TRBV5-5 CASSLAQARVNEKLFF
TRBJ2-2 TRBV5-1 CASSLFSGTGNTGELFF
TRBJ1-4 TRBV4-1 CASSQEGTGLGEKLFF